Following are 23 T cell receptor beta chains from one sample sequenced in a study of cytomegalovirus exposure and HLA in healthy donors. PCR involved 60 Vbeta and 13 Jbeta primers. Only in-frame clones appear in the TCRdb table, and some are missing; sequencing was by immunoSEQ multiplex PCR. The sample records about 170,000 clones, about 82% being singletons. The sequenced sample was PBMCs. The receptors shown here come from a male donor in good health and CMV-seronegative.

This sequence joins TRBV5-1 and TRBJ2-2, with a weak D call TRBD2 (6 bases). The CDR3 is 15 residues long. Trimming took off 0 bases at V and 1 base at J, with 7 bases between the two ends. Germline loops: CDR1 SGHRS, CDR2 YFSETQ. The CDR3 DNA is TGCGCCAGCAGCTTGGGGGGACTGAACACCGGGGAGCTGTTTTTT. This sequence encodes CASSLGGLNTGELFF.

The rearrangement links TRBV9 to TRBJ2-3; 14 bases agree with TRBD2. The CDR3 runs 16 residues. The junction had 6 bases not matched to a gene; V was cut back by 3 bases and J by 6 bases. Germline V gene data show CDR1 as SGDLS and CDR2 as YYNGEE. For the CDR3, the DNA is TGTGCCAGCAGCGGACTAGCGGGAGGGTCATCTGATACGCAGTATTTT. Its protein is CASSGLAGGSSDTQYF.

This rearrangement joins TRBV29-1 to TRBJ2-7, with TRBD1 as a possible D gene (5 bases). CDR3 size: 12 residues. CDR1 is SQVTM, CDR2 ANQGSEA, per germline. Trimming stripped 4 bases from V and 0 bases from J, with 7 bases between. This CDR3 reads CSVVQGSYEQYF. The CDR3 bases are TGCAGCGTTGTTCAGGGCTCCTACGAGCAGTACTTC.

This chain uses TRBV7-9 with TRBJ1-2; 8 bases fit TRBD1. The V gene end was trimmed by 5 bases and the J gene end by 7 bases; junction bases not matched to a gene: 18. Germline lookup yields CDR1 SEHNR and CDR2 FQNEAQ (reference sequence). The CDR3 covers 17 residues. The CDR3 DNA is TGTGCCAGCAGCCTAACCGGGGGACAGGCGATGATGGGTGGCTACACCTTC. Translated, it gives CASSLTGGQAMMGGYTF.

The chain is built from TRBV25-1 and TRBJ2-3; D is undetermined. CDR1 and CDR2 from the germline V gene are MGHDK and SYGVNS. V shed 5 bases and J shed 3 bases, with 9 bases lying between them. The CDR3 runs to 13 residues. The CDR3 sequence: CASSISRTDTQYF. The CDR3 DNA sequence: TGTGCCAGCAGTATTAGCCGGACAGATACGCAGTATTTT.

This chain links TRBV5-1 with TRBJ1-4; D is possibly TRBD1 (5 bases). The CDR3 loop spans 18 amino acids. CDR1 and CDR2 from the germline V gene are SGHRS and YFSETQ. V shed 2 bases and J shed 3 bases, with 20 bases lying between them. CDR3 sequence: CASSFGGIGIPSNEKLFF. In nucleotides, the CDR3 is TGCGCCAGCAGCTTTGGGGGGATAGGGATTCCTTCTAATGAAAAACTGTTTTTT.

This clone was counted once. The V call is TRBV5-1, the J call TRBJ2-7, with 7 bases lining up with TRBD2. The CDR3 sequence is 17 residues long. V gave up 0 bases and J gave up 0 bases; unmatched junction bases: 9. CDR1 is SGHRS and CDR2 is YFSETQ in the germline V gene. This chain's CDR3 is CASSLGGGRQDSYEQYF. The CDR3 bases are TGCGCCAGCAGCTTGGGGGGGGGAAGGCAAGACTCCTACGAGCAGTACTTC. Using reference TRBV5-1 and TRBJ2-7 for the parts outside the CDR3, the full variable domain is KAGVTQTPRYLIKTRGQQVTLSCSPISGHRSVSWYQQTPGQGLQFLFEYFSETQRNKGNFPGRFSGRQFSNSRSEMNVSTLELGDSALYLCASSLGGGRQDSYEQYFGPGTRLTVT.

The chain combines TRBV28 with TRBJ1-4; D uncertain. Per germline, CDR1 MDHEN and CDR2 SYDVKM. The CDR3 has 12 residues. Trimming left V 8 bases short and J 7 bases short, with 11 bases between. CDR3 DNA sequence: TGTGCCAGCTCTCAGGTTGGTGAAAAACTGTTTTTT. Its protein product is CASSQVGEKLFF.

The chain has TRBV7-9 and TRBJ1-2; TRBD1 agrees at 11 bases. The CDR3 runs 15 residues. V shed 1 base, J shed 4 bases, and the junction held 2 bases outside the gene matches. The V gene's germline CDR1 is SEHNR and CDR2 FQNEAQ (reference sequence). The CDR3 DNA sequence: TGTGCCAGCAGCTTAGATGGGACAGGGGGCTATGGCTACACCTTC. This encodes CASSLDGTGGYGYTF. Full variable domain (remainder filled in from reference TRBV7-9 and TRBJ1-2): DTGVSQNPRHKITKRGQNVTFRCDPISEHNRLYWYRQTLGQGPEFLTYFQNEAQLEKSRLLSDRFSAERPKGSFSTLEIQRTEQGDSAMYLCASSLDGTGGYGYTFGSGTRLTVV.

This chain joins TRBV5-4 and TRBJ2-3; TRBD1 is a possible D gene (7 bases). From germline, CDR1 is SGHNT and CDR2 YYREEE (reference sequence). V was cut by 3 bases and J by 4 bases, with 12 bases left in between. The CDR3 length is 14 residues. CDR3 protein: CASSSRGVPDTQYF. The CDR3 DNA reads TGTGCCAGCAGCTCCAGGGGGGTCCCAGATACGCAGTATTTT.

This clone came up a few times. The chain is built from TRBV11-2 and TRBJ2-5, with 10 bases fitting TRBD2. CDR3 length: 14 amino acids. After removal of 5 bases from V and 3 bases from J, the junction contained 3 bases not matched to a gene. The germline gives CDR1 SGHAT, CDR2 FQNNGV. In nucleotides, the CDR3 is TGTGCCAGCAGCCGGACTAGCGGTAAAGAGACCCAGTACTTC. As protein: CASSRTSGKETQYF.

The chain is built from TRBV5-1 and TRBJ2-7; the D gene is possibly TRBD1 (6 bases). With 4 bases removed from V and 6 bases from J, the gap between germline ends came to 26 bases. This CDR3 is built from 17 residues. In germline, CDR1 is SGHRS, CDR2 YFSETQ. CDR3 in amino acids: CASSPVGAAGVRIEQYF. CDR3 sequence (DNA): TGCGCCAGCAGCCCCGTCGGCGCCGCAGGGGTGAGAATCGAGCAGTACTTC.

This chain links TRBV29-1 with TRBJ2-7, with 9 nucleotides matching TRBD1. The CDR3 has 15 residues. V was clipped by 2 bases and J by 0 bases; unmatched bases: 5. Germline V lookup: CDR1 SQVTM, CDR2 ANQGSEA. The CDR3 DNA reads as TGCAGCGTTGAACCTTGGGGACAGGGCTCCTACGAGCAGTACTTC. It yields the protein CSVEPWGQGSYEQYF.

The V gene is TRBV7-2, the J gene TRBJ1-3, with a weak D call TRBD1 (5 bases). CDR1 SGHTA and CDR2 FQGNSA come from the germline V gene. V was trimmed by 2 bases and J by 6 bases, leaving 14 bases between them. This CDR3 spans 15 amino acids. The CDR3: CASSLRAQGANTIYF. The DNA for the CDR3 is TGTGCCAGCAGCTTAAGGGCGCAGGGCGCAAACACCATATATTTT.

The chain links TRBV11-2 to TRBJ2-7; 8 bases are a match to TRBD1. CDR3 length: 13 residues. Trimming took 11 bases from V and 4 from J; bases not matched to a gene: 10. The germline V gene encodes CDR1 SGHAT and CDR2 FQNNGV. This CDR3 reads CASGGQAMYEQYF. The CDR3 nucleotides read TGTGCCTCCGGGGGACAGGCTATGTACGAGCAGTACTTC. Looking up the rest from reference TRBV11-2 and TRBJ2-7 gives the full variable domain: EAGVAQSPRYKIIEKRQSVAFWCNPISGHATLYWYQQILGQGPKLLIQFQNNGVVDDSQLPKDRFSAERLKGVDSTLKIQPAKLEDSAVYLCASGGQAMYEQYFGPGTRLTVT.

The DNA of the CDR3 is TGCGCCAGCAGCCGAAAGCCCACTAGCGGGACCATAAGGGGTTACAATGAGCAGTTCTTC. Amino acid sequence: CASSRKPTSGTIRGYNEQFF. This chain connects TRBV5-1 to TRBJ2-1, with 10 positions matching TRBD2. V gave up 4 bases and J gave up 4 bases; unmatched junction bases: 20. The CDR3 runs to 20 residues. CDR1 SGHRS and CDR2 YFSETQ come from the germline V gene.

This clone has just one count. The chain employs TRBV10-3 and TRBJ2-3; 15 positions match TRBD2. With V trimmed by 3 bases and J by 2 bases, 9 bases remained unmatched. The CDR3 has 19 residues. Per the germline V gene, CDR1 is ENHRY and CDR2 is SYGVKD. CDR3 nucleotides: TGTGCCATCAGTGACTTCGGACTAGCGGGAGGGGGATTCACAGATACGCAGTATTTT. This gives the protein CAISDFGLAGGGFTDTQYF.

This clone was picked up one time. The genes are TRBV9 and TRBJ1-2; TRBD1 might be the D (6 bases). V was shortened by 0 bases and J by 5 bases, with 14 bases between the two germline ends. Per the germline V gene, CDR1 is SGDLS and CDR2 is YYNGEE. This CDR3 region has 15 residues. The CDR3 DNA reads as TGTGCCAGCAGCGTAGCTACGACAGGTCAATATGGCTACACCTTC. It is translated as CASSVATTGQYGYTF.

The genes are TRBV11-3 and TRBJ2-1, with 9 positions matching TRBD2. Germline CDR1 SGHNT, CDR2 YENEEA. The CDR3 loop spans 16 amino acids. V trimming: 4 bases; J trimming: 2 bases; junction bases outside the gene matches: 6. CDR3 bases: TGTGCCAGCAGCTCACTTCCTAGCGGGACCTACAATGAGCAGTTCTTC. Protein: CASSSLPSGTYNEQFF. The full variable domain, completed using reference TRBV11-3 and TRBJ2-1, is EAGVVQSPRYKIIEKKQPVAFWCNPISGHNTLYWYLQNLGQGPELLIRYENEEAVDDSQLPKDRFSAERLKGVDSTLKIQPAELGDSAVYLCASSSLPSGTYNEQFFGPGTRLTVL.

This rearrangement joins TRBV27 to TRBJ2-1; D ambiguous. The CDR3 loop spans 13 amino acids. V was cut by 2 bases and J by 8 bases, with 10 bases left in between. Germline assignment: CDR1 MNHEY and CDR2 SMNVEV (reference sequence). The CDR3 DNA follows: TGTGCCAGCAGTTTACTAGGAATCCATGAGCAGTTCTTC. Residues: CASSLLGIHEQFF.

The rearrangement links TRBV5-1 to TRBJ2-1; 7 bases map to TRBD2. Germline values: CDR1 SGHRS, CDR2 YFSETQ. Trimming took 0 bases from V and 6 from J; bases not matched to a gene: 12. This CDR3 region has 17 residues. This CDR3 reads CASSLGTRGGMANEQFF. In DNA, the CDR3 is TGCGCCAGCAGCTTGGGGACTAGAGGAGGTATGGCCAATGAGCAGTTCTTC.

This chain joins TRBV28 and TRBJ2-6, with 7 nucleotides matching TRBD1. CDR3 length: 15 residues. CDR1 and CDR2 from the germline V gene are MDHEN and SYDVKM. Losses at the gene ends were 4 bases for V and 2 bases for J; bases not matched to a gene: 2. The CDR3 here is CASSSQGTGANVLTF. CDR3 sequence (DNA): TGTGCCAGCAGTTCACAGGGGACTGGGGCCAACGTCCTGACTTTC.

The chain couples TRBV7-3 to TRBJ2-1; 11 bases map to TRBD2. This CDR3 comprises 17 residues. CDR1 is SGHTA, CDR2 FQGTGA, per germline. Germline trimming cut 4 bases from V and 6 bases from J; bases unmatched to any gene: 11. Here the CDR3 reads CASSSLRLAGPLNEQFF. Written as DNA, the CDR3 is TGTGCCAGCAGCTCCCTCCGACTAGCGGGGCCCCTCAATGAGCAGTTCTTC.